The sequence of this T cell receptor (beta chain) was determined in a study of shared clonotypes between healthy human individuals. CDR3 size: 16 residues. V lost 2 bases to trimming and J lost 2 bases; unmatched junction nucleotides: 6. Germline CDR1 and CDR2: MNHEY and SMNVEV (reference sequence). The protocol was immunoSEQ multiplex PCR, while the TCRdb copy is restricted to in-frame clones and leaves out a portion. The sample yields about 980,000 clones, roughly 72% seen once. This sequence was found in a man aged 18-30 years in good health. The specimen was memory CD4+ T cells sorted from blood. Subset described: CD45RA-negative fraction. The V call is TRBV27, the J call TRBJ2-7, with 10 bases aligning to TRBD2. Written as DNA, the CDR3 is TGTGCCAGCAGTTTAGGCTTGAGCGGGGGGGCCTACGAGCAGTACTTC. As protein: CASSLGLSGGAYEQYF.